This T cell receptor beta chain was captured by sequencing in a study of graft-versus-host responses after intestinal transplantation. Regarding this clone: As yet, its antigen is unknown.

The germline V gene has CDR1 SGHNT and CDR2 YENEEA. The CDR3 has 10 amino acids. V dropped 5 bases and J dropped 8 bases, with 6 bases sitting between them. Findings and limits, study-wide: Peak GvH clone levels in circulation were associated with early post-transplant HvG declines.

Measured with immunoSEQ multiplex PCR; TCRdb has only the in-frame clones, and not every one. The data hold about 6,100 clones, with about 88% observed a single time. Sequencing was performed on PBMCs, taken 83 days after transplant. The rearrangement links TRBV11-3 to TRBJ1-1; D gene ambiguous. The clonotype comes from a human patient who received an intestinal transplant, so some T cells may come from the graft donor. The CDR3 DNA reads as TGTGCCAGCAGCCAAGGAGAAGCTTTCTTT. This sequence encodes CASSQGEAFF.